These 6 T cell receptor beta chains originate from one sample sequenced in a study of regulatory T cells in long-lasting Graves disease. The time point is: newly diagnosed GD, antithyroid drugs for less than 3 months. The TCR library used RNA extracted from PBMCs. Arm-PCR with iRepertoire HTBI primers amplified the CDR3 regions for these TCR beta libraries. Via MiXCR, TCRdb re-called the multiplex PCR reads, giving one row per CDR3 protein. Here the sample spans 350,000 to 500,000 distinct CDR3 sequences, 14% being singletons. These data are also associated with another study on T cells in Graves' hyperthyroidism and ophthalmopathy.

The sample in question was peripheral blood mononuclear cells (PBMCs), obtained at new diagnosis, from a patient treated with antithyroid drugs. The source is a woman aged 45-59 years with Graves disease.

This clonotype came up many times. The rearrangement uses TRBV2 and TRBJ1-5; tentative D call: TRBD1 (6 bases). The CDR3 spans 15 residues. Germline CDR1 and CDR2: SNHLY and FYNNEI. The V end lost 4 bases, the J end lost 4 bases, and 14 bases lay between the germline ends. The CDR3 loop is CASSVETGPNQPQHF. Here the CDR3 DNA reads TGTGCCAGCAGTGTGGAGACAGGCCCGAATCAGCCCCAGCATTTT.

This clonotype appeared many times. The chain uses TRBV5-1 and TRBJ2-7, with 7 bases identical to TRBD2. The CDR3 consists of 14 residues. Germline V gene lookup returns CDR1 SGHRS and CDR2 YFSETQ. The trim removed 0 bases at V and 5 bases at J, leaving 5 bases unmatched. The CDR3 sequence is CASSLGREADEQYF. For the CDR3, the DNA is TGCGCCAGCAGCTTGGGTCGGGAGGCGGACGAGCAGTACTTC.

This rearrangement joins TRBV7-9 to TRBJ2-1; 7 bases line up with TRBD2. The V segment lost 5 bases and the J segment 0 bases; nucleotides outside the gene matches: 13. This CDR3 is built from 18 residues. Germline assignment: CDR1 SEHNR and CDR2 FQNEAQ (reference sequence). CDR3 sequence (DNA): TGTGCCAGCAGCACCCCATCTAGCGGCAGGAACTCCTACAATGAGCAGTTCTTC. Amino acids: CASSTPSSGRNSYNEQFF.

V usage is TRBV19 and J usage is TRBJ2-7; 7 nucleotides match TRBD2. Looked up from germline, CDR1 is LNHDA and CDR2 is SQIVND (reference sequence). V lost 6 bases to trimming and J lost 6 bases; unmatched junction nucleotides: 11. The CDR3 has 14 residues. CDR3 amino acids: CASSDGREIIEQYF. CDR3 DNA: TGTGCCAGTAGCGATGGGCGGGAGATAATCGAGCAGTACTTC.

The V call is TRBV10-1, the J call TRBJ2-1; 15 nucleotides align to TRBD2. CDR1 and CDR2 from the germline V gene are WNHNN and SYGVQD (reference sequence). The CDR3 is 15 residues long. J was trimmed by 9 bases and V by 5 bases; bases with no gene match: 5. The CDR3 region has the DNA TGCGCCAGCAGTTCTGGACTAGCGGGAGGGTCTGAGCAGTTCTTC. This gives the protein CASSSGLAGGSEQFF.

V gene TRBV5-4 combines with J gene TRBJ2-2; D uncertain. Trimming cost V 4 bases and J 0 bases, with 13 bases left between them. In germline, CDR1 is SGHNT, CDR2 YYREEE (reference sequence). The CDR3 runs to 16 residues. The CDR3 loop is CASSTWRTANTGELFF. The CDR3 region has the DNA TGTGCCAGCAGCACTTGGCGGACGGCGAACACCGGGGAGCTGTTTTTT.